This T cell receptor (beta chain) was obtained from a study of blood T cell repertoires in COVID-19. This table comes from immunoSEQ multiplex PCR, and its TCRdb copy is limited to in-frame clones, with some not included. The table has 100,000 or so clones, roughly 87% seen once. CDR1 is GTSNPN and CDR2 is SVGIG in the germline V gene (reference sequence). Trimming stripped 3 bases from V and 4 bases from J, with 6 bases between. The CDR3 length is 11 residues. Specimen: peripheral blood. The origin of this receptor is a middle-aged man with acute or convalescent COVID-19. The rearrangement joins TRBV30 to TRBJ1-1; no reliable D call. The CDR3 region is CAWRRSTEAFF. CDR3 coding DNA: TGTGCCTGGAGACGGAGCACTGAAGCTTTCTTT.